This TCR beta chain appears in the sequencing data of a study of cytomegalovirus exposure and HLA in healthy donors. Libraries were prepared by immunoSEQ multiplex PCR; TCRdb keeps only in-frame clonotypes and omits some of them. The profile covers roughly 190,000 clones, with around nine tenths appearing a single time and about 7.7% taken by the ten largest. Findings and caveats of the study: A few CMV-associated chains proved CMV antigen-specific in vitro. Subsequent analysis found a tendency for first-cohort TCR clusters to co-occur within the 110 or so validation repertoires.

About this clone: What it binds is unknown.

Germline-derived CDR1 and CDR2 are SGHTA and FQGTGA. The CDR3 contains 14 residues. The V segment lost 5 bases and the J segment 4 bases; nucleotides outside the gene matches: 7. This receptor was obtained from a man between 25 and 39 years old in good health and CMV-seropositive. Source material: PBMCs. The chain has TRBV7-3 and TRBJ2-7; 8 nucleotides line up with TRBD1. CDR3 nucleotides: TGTGCCAGCAGCCCCGGACAGGGTGGTTACGAGCAGTACTTC. It specifies CASSPGQGGYEQYF.